The rows below give T cell receptor beta chains drawn from one sample of a study of T-cell memory formation after mild COVID-19. TCRdb re-analysed the 5' RACE reads in MiXCR, keeping a single row per CDR3 protein. The sample lists about 170,000 distinct CDR3 sequences, approximately 13% seen once, with approximately 3.5% in the top ten. Sample: PBMCs or a T cell subset sorted from them (not recorded which). The receptors come from a man in his late teens or twenties who had mild COVID-19 (a few samples of this study predate the infection). Cell type and time point are not known. Both conserved end residues are part of each CDR3. The order of the fields is J gene, V gene, CDR3 protein.

TRBJ2-5	TRBV2	CASSTREWETQYF
TRBJ1-1	TRBV4-1	CASSPGQGPNTEAFF
TRBJ1-1	TRBV30	CAWRLGTGNTEAFF
TRBJ2-3	TRBV29-1	CSVEDLRGASTDTQYF
TRBJ1-1	TRBV4-2	CASSQETDSNTEAFF
TRBJ1-2	TRBV28	CASSFYYGYTF
TRBJ2-5	TRBV4-3	CASSQGPRETQYF
TRBJ1-2	TRBV3-2	CASSQDPPLYPWEEGYTF
TRBJ2-6	TRBV4-2	CASSQDIFQSGANVLTF
TRBJ2-5	TRBV7-9	CASSLPMGRGDGETQYF
TRBJ2-1	TRBV5-1	CASSPRGDSGYNEQFF